The 10 T cell receptor beta chains below were found in one sample sequenced in a study of cytomegalovirus exposure and HLA in healthy donors. PCR primers comprised 60 Vbeta and 13 Jbeta primers. Using immunoSEQ multiplex PCR, the repertoire was profiled, and TCRdb retains in-frame clones only, with some absent. The sample holds around 150,000 clones, 60% to 80% seen once. Sequences were obtained from PBMCs. The receptors shown here come from a man aged 50-60 years in good health and CMV-seropositive.

The gene calls are TRBV5-6 and TRBJ2-1; D call uncertain. The CDR3 is 14 amino acids. The V end was cut by 2 bases, the J end by 3 bases, with 9 bases between. Germline V gene lookup returns CDR1 SGHDT and CDR2 YYEEEE. CDR3 protein: CASSFLGGYNEQFF. The CDR3 nucleotides read TGTGCCAGCAGCTTCCTTGGCGGCTACAATGAGCAGTTCTTC.

The CDR3 nucleotides are TGTGCCAGCAGTGAAGGCACCTCCTACGAGCAGTACTTC. It yields the protein CASSEGTSYEQYF. The chain employs TRBV25-1 and TRBJ2-7; D not certain. Germline-derived CDR1 and CDR2 are MGHDK and SYGVNS. The CDR3 extends over 13 amino acids. The V and J ends lost 2 bases and 0 bases respectively, with 5 bases between them.

The chain combines TRBV9 with TRBJ2-1, with 13 bases identical to TRBD2. V lost 3 bases to trimming and J lost 4 bases; unmatched junction nucleotides: 1. Germline CDR1 reads SGDLS; CDR2 reads YYNGEE. The CDR3 is made up of 15 amino acids. CDR3 region: CASSEGLAGYNEQFF. Here the CDR3 DNA reads TGTGCCAGCAGCGAGGGACTAGCGGGATACAATGAGCAGTTCTTC.

This chain links TRBV7-9 with TRBJ1-1; TRBD1 matches 8 bases. From germline, CDR1 is SEHNR and CDR2 FQNEAQ (reference sequence). V shed 5 bases, J shed 4 bases, and the junction held 9 bases outside the gene matches. This CDR3 is 15 amino acids long. This CDR3 reads CASSPKDRVSTEAFF. The CDR3 nucleotides are TGTGCCAGCAGCCCAAAGGACAGGGTTAGCACTGAAGCTTTCTTT.

The CDR3 nucleotides read TGTGCCAGCAGCCCGAGGTGGAGCAATCAGCCCCAGCATTTT. Translating gives CASSPRWSNQPQHF. The V and J genes are TRBV6-5 and TRBJ1-5; D not resolved. V lost 6 bases and J lost 1, with 10 bases in between. The V gene's germline CDR1 is MNHEY and CDR2 SVGAGI. The CDR3 sequence is 14 residues long.

The chain joins TRBV6-1 to TRBJ1-5, with 11 bases aligning to TRBD1. This CDR3 is 15 amino acids long. V lost 5 bases and J lost 7; bases outside the gene matches: 7. Germline-derived CDR1 and CDR2 are MNHNS and SASEGT. CDR3 loop: CASSPIRDRGQPQHF. Written as DNA, the CDR3 is TGTGCCAGCAGTCCGATCCGGGACAGGGGGCAGCCCCAGCATTTT.

The chain uses TRBV29-1 and TRBJ1-2; 8 nucleotides line up with TRBD1. The J segment lost 5 bases and the V segment lost 6 bases, leaving 5 bases of the junction unmatched. Germline assignment: CDR1 SQVTM and CDR2 ANQGSEA. The CDR3 length is 12 residues. The CDR3 nucleotides are TGCAGCGTGCGACAGGGGTCGTATGGCTACACCTTC. This translates into CSVRQGSYGYTF.

This chain connects TRBV27 to TRBJ2-2; TRBD2 matches 9 bases. Germline V gene data show CDR1 as MNHEY and CDR2 as SMNVEV (reference sequence). Unmatched junction bases numbered 8, after V lost 8 bases and J lost 4 bases. The CDR3 loop spans 15 amino acids. The CDR3 coding sequence is TGTGCCAGCCGGGCGGGGGGGCCGGGCACCGGGGAGCTGTTTTTT. As protein: CASRAGGPGTGELFF.

This sequence joins TRBV7-9 and TRBJ2-1; the D is unclear. Germline CDR1 SEHNR, CDR2 FQNEAQ (reference sequence). Trimming took off 0 bases at V and 3 bases at J, with 6 bases between the two ends. CDR3 size: 14 residues. CDR3: CASSLANNYNEQFF. The CDR3 region has the DNA TGTGCCAGCAGCTTAGCTAATAACTACAATGAGCAGTTCTTC.

The V and J genes are TRBV5-1 and TRBJ2-4; 8 bases fit TRBD1. CDR1 is SGHRS and CDR2 is YFSETQ in the germline V gene. CDR3 length: 16 amino acids. Trimming at V came to 4 bases and at J to 8 bases, leaving 14 bases not matched to a gene. The CDR3 DNA reads TGCGCCAGCAGCGTTGGACAGGGAACTTTCCTGGACATTCAGTACTTC. This encodes CASSVGQGTFLDIQYF.